A single sample gave rise to the 25 T cell receptor beta chains below, sequenced in a study of T-cell reconstitution after alpha-beta-depleted transplantation in children. A TCRbeta library incorporating unique molecular identifiers was prepared. TCRdb reprocessed the PCR reads via MiXCR and lists one record per CDR3 protein. The sample has 200,000 to 250,000 distinct CDR3 sequences; 9.7% are singletons. Sequenced material: PBMCs from the stem cell graft donor, taken from the stem cell graft. These receptors all stem from a human donor who donated a stem cell graft to a child with SCID.

Ten or more counts support this clonotype. V and J are TRBV5-6 and TRBJ1-5, with 10 bases aligning to TRBD1. Trimming at V came to 0 bases and at J to 2 bases, leaving 2 bases not matched to a gene. The germline CDR1 and CDR2 sequences are SGHDT and YYEEEE. This CDR3 comprises 16 residues. CDR3 amino acids: CASSLGGTGGNQPQHF. DNA for the CDR3: TGTGCCAGCAGCTTGGGCGGGACAGGGGGCAATCAGCCCCAGCATTTT.

This clonotype has a count of ten or more. The gene calls are TRBV19 and TRBJ1-4; tentatively, D is TRBD1 (6 bases). Germline-derived CDR1 and CDR2 are LNHDA and SQIVND (reference sequence). The CDR3 runs 15 residues. The V and J ends lost 7 bases and 6 bases respectively, with 18 bases between them. CDR3 sequence: CASTNRGRGDEKLFF. The DNA for the CDR3 is TGTGCCAGTACCAATAGAGGCAGGGGAGATGAAAAACTGTTTTTT. Complete variable domain (other parts from reference TRBV19 and TRBJ1-4): DGGITQSPKYLFRKEGQNVTLSCEQNLNHDAMYWYRQDPGQGLRLIYYSQIVNDFQKGDIAEGYSVSREKKESFPLTVTSAQKNPTAFYLCASTNRGRGDEKLFFGSGTQLSVL.

This clonotype was detected ten times or more. The chain has TRBV12-3 or TRBV12-4 and TRBJ2-5; D is unresolved. The V end lost 5 bases, the J end lost 2 bases, and 18 bases lay between the germline ends. This CDR3 is 16 amino acids long. CDR3 residues: CASSPPGSPPQETQYF. CDR3 nucleotide sequence: TGTGCCAGCAGTCCCCCGGGCTCTCCCCCTCAAGAGACCCAGTACTTC.

Many counts were recorded for this clonotype. The V call is TRBV12-3 or TRBV12-4, the J call TRBJ2-3; D unresolved. This CDR3 contains 15 residues. Trimming cost V 6 bases and J 4 bases, with 17 bases left between them. The CDR3 DNA follows: TGTGCCAGCAGCCCATCTTTCGTCGGCCCAGATACGCAGTATTTT. Translating gives CASSPSFVGPDTQYF.

This clonotype was counted ten times or more. V gene TRBV20-1 combines with J gene TRBJ2-3, with D maybe TRBD2 (6 bases). Trimming took off 5 bases at V and 1 base at J, with 10 bases between the two ends. In germline, CDR1 is DFQATT, CDR2 SNEGSKA (reference sequence). The CDR3 is 13 residues long. The CDR3 here is CSAPGLRTDTQYF. DNA of the CDR3: TGCAGTGCTCCGGGACTCCGCACAGATACGCAGTATTTT.

The chain recombines TRBV20-1 with TRBJ2-3, with TRBD2 matching over 10 bases. Germline values: CDR1 DFQATT, CDR2 SNEGSKA (reference sequence). The CDR3 runs to 14 residues. In DNA, the CDR3 is TGCAGCTTCTTCGGGCTAGCGGGGGCAGATACGCAGTATTTT. Translating gives CSFFGLAGADTQYF.

This chain's CDR3 is CASSQAGSYNEQFF. CDR3 DNA: TGTGCCAGCAGCCAAGCCGGCTCCTACAATGAGCAGTTCTTC. The chain employs TRBV3-1 and TRBJ2-1; no clear D. V was pared by 1 base and J by 0 bases, with 4 bases between. Germline V gene data show CDR1 as LGHDT and CDR2 as YNNKEL (reference sequence). The CDR3 totals 14 residues.

Ten or more counts support this clonotype. The gene calls are TRBV20-1 and TRBJ2-2, with D perhaps given as TRBD1 or TRBD2 (6 bases each). The germline V gene encodes CDR1 DFQATT and CDR2 SNEGSKA (reference sequence). Trimming stripped 3 bases from V and 1 base from J, with 15 bases between. This CDR3 spans 16 amino acids. CDR3 protein: CSARGTGRRNTGELFF. The CDR3 coding sequence is TGCAGTGCTAGGGGAACAGGGAGGCGGAACACCGGGGAGCTGTTTTTT.

There are many counts of this clonotype. The chain uses TRBV9 and TRBJ2-7, with D possibly matching TRBD1 (5 bases). The CDR3 contains 17 residues. Trimming removed 4 bases from V and 1 base from J, with 21 bases in between. Germline lookup yields CDR1 SGDLS and CDR2 YYNGEE. The CDR3 sequence: CASSPRQFPTESYEQYF. The CDR3 region has the DNA TGTGCCAGCAGCCCCCGACAATTCCCGACAGAATCCTACGAGCAGTACTTC.

This clonotype was observed many times. The chain uses TRBV12-3 or TRBV12-4 and TRBJ1-4; D call uncertain. This CDR3 contains 13 residues. V was cut by 5 bases and J by 7 bases, with 11 bases left in between. The chain's CDR3 is CASSRGVGEKLFF. CDR3 in DNA: TGTGCCAGCAGTCGCGGGGTCGGTGAAAAACTGTTTTTT.

This clonotype has a count of ten or more. This chain joins TRBV2 and TRBJ1-1; D unresolved. Germline V CDR1 and CDR2: SNHLY, FYNNEI. This CDR3 is built from 11 residues. Trimming removed 7 bases at V and 4 bases at J, with 7 bases between. The CDR3 DNA reads TGTGCCAGCAACTATGTCACTGAAGCTTTCTTT. Amino acid sequence: CASNYVTEAFF.

The table lists this clonotype with many counts. This chain joins TRBV6-5 and TRBJ2-7, with 11 bases identical to TRBD2. From germline, CDR1 is MNHEY and CDR2 SVGAGI. The ends lost 4 bases at V and 2 bases at J; junction bases unmatched: 13. The CDR3 has 18 amino acids. The CDR3 DNA sequence: TGTGCCAGCAGTTTACTAGCGGGGGCGACCTATTACCCCTACGAGCAGTACTTC. It codes for CASSLLAGATYYPYEQYF.

This chain connects TRBV7-9 to TRBJ2-5, with 8 bases that match TRBD1. CDR1 SEHNR and CDR2 FQNEAQ come from the germline V gene (reference sequence). The trim removed 5 bases at V and 4 bases at J, leaving 3 bases unmatched. This CDR3 contains 13 residues. The CDR3 sequence is CASSTDRAETQYF. CDR3 in DNA: TGTGCCAGCAGCACGGACAGGGCAGAGACCCAGTACTTC.

Many counts were recorded for this clonotype. CDR3 in amino acids: CASIKGYTEAFF. CDR3 bases: TGTGCCAGCATCAAGGGGTACACTGAAGCTTTCTTT. J is TRBJ1-1 and V is TRBV6-1, with a possible D match to TRBD1 (5 bases). The CDR3 extends over 12 amino acids. Germline CDR1 is MNHNS and CDR2 is SASEGT. V gave up 7 bases and J gave up 3 bases, with 9 bases separating them.

This clonotype was recorded a few times. CDR3 sequence (DNA): TGTGCCTGGAGCCAAGGAGCAGAAAGGAACACTGAAGCTTTCTTT. Translating gives CAWSQGAERNTEAFF. V and J are TRBV30 and TRBJ1-1; no definite D call. Trimming pared 3 bases from V and 1 base from J, leaving 15 bases between. Germline V gene lookup returns CDR1 GTSNPN and CDR2 SVGIG (reference sequence). This CDR3 contains 15 residues.

This clonotype was picked up many times. The chain employs TRBV7-3 and TRBJ1-1, with TRBD1 matching 8 bases. This CDR3 region has 15 residues. Germline assignment: CDR1 SGHTA and CDR2 FQGTGA. With 6 bases clipped from V and 1 base from J, the junction kept 7 bases outside the gene matches. The CDR3 is CASSLGRGPNTEAFF. Written as DNA, the CDR3 is TGTGCCAGCAGTTTAGGCAGGGGGCCGAACACTGAAGCTTTCTTT.

This clonotype has at least ten counts. The chain has TRBV5-1 and TRBJ1-5, with TRBD1 identical over 10 bases. The germline CDR1 and CDR2 sequences are SGHRS and YFSETQ. The CDR3 is made up of 17 amino acids. J lost 10 bases, V lost 0 bases, and 13 bases had no gene match. The CDR3 protein is CASSLGLGTGDLQPQHF. The CDR3, as DNA: TGCGCCAGCAGCTTGGGACTCGGGACAGGGGACCTTCAACCCCAGCATTTT. The complete variable domain, with remaining parts taken from reference TRBV5-1 and TRBJ1-5, reads KAGVTQTPRYLIKTRGQQVTLSCSPISGHRSVSWYQQTPGQGLQFLFEYFSETQRNKGNFPGRFSGRQFSNSRSEMNVSTLELGDSALYLCASSLGLGTGDLQPQHFGDGTRLSIL.

This clonotype was picked up a small number of times. The chain combines TRBV5-1 with TRBJ2-7, with 7 nucleotides matching TRBD1. Germline assignment: CDR1 SGHRS and CDR2 YFSETQ. J was trimmed by 2 bases and V by 4 bases; bases with no gene match: 12. This CDR3 contains 16 residues. CDR3 sequence: CASSPKLTGTTYEQYF. The CDR3 nucleotides are TGCGCCAGCAGCCCCAAATTGACAGGGACGACCTACGAGCAGTACTTC.

The chain uses TRBV20-1 and TRBJ2-4; D is undetermined. The germline CDR1 and CDR2 sequences are DFQATT and SNEGSKA (reference sequence). V gave up 4 bases and J gave up 10 bases, with 14 bases separating them. CDR3 length equals 12 residues. Written as DNA, the CDR3 is TGCAGTGCTACTGACAACAGTTTGATTCAGTACTTC. Protein product: CSATDNSLIQYF.

J is TRBJ1-5 and V is TRBV5-6; D possibly corresponds to TRBD1 (6 bases). CDR1 is SGHDT and CDR2 is YYEEEE in the germline V gene. CDR3 size: 19 residues. Trimming removed 4 bases at V and 0 bases at J, with 23 bases between. CDR3 sequence (DNA): TGTGCCAGCAGCCGACCGTGGGGACACCGTTACTTTAGCAATCAGCCCCAGCATTTT. Amino acid sequence: CASSRPWGHRYFSNQPQHF.

The sample holds many counts of this clonotype. The genes are TRBV11-2 and TRBJ2-3; D may be TRBD2 (5 bases). V was clipped by 4 bases and J by 4 bases, with 18 bases between them. Germline loops: CDR1 SGHAT, CDR2 FQNNGV. The CDR3 sequence is 16 residues long. CDR3 region: CASSSRVTSGADTQYF. CDR3 nucleotide sequence: TGTGCCAGCAGCTCGCGGGTTACTAGTGGCGCAGATACGCAGTATTTT. Variable domain in full (rest from reference TRBV11-2 and TRBJ2-3): EAGVAQSPRYKIIEKRQSVAFWCNPISGHATLYWYQQILGQGPKLLIQFQNNGVVDDSQLPKDRFSAERLKGVDSTLKIQPAKLEDSAVYLCASSSRVTSGADTQYFGPGTRLTVL.

The V gene is TRBV3-1, the J gene TRBJ1-2; no firm D call. The V gene lost 11 bases and the J gene lost 0 bases, with 22 bases spanning the gap. Germline V lookup: CDR1 LGHDT, CDR2 YNNKEL (reference sequence). The CDR3 extends over 16 amino acids. CDR3 sequence reads: CACSQGSWEANYGYTF. CDR3 DNA: TGTGCCTGCTCCCAAGGGTCATGGGAAGCTAACTATGGCTACACCTTC.

This clonotype came up many times. The chain is built from TRBV2 and TRBJ1-5; unclear D gene. The CDR3 spans 13 residues. V lost 7 bases to trimming and J lost 3 bases, with 10 bases between them. The germline CDR1 and CDR2 sequences are SNHLY and FYNNEI. The CDR3 DNA follows: TGTGCCAGCACCCCCCTGGACAATCAGCCCCAGCATTTT. As protein: CASTPLDNQPQHF.

This clonotype occurred many times. CDR3 loop: CASSLKARVDTEAFF. For the CDR3, the DNA is TGCGCCAGCAGCTTGAAGGCCAGAGTCGACACTGAAGCTTTCTTT. V usage is TRBV5-1 and J usage is TRBJ1-1; no firm D call. Germline V gives CDR1 SGHRS, CDR2 YFSETQ. The CDR3 consists of 15 residues. V was shortened by 1 base and J by 3 bases, with 13 bases between the two germline ends.

This clonotype was counted many times. This chain joins TRBV12-3 or TRBV12-4 and TRBJ2-6; the D is unclear. Trimming took 3 bases from V and 4 from J, leaving 10 bases between them. The CDR3 runs to 15 residues. This CDR3 is CASSFPAKGANVLTF. CDR3 nucleotide sequence: TGTGCCAGCAGTTTTCCGGCGAAGGGGGCCAACGTCCTGACTTTC.